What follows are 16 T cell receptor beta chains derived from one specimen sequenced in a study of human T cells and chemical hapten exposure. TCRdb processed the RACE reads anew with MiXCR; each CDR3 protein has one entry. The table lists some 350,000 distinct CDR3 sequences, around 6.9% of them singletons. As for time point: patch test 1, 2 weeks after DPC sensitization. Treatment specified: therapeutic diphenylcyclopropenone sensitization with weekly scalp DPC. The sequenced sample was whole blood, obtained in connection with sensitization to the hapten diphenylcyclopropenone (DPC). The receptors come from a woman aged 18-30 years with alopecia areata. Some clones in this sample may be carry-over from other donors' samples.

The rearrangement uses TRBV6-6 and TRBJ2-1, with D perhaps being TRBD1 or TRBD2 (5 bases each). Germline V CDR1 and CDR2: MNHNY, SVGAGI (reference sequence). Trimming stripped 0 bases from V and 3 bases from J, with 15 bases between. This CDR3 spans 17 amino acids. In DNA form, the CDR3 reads TGTGCCAGCAGTTACTCGAGTGTCAGGGAGAACTACAATGAGCAGTTCTTC. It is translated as CASSYSSVRENYNEQFF.

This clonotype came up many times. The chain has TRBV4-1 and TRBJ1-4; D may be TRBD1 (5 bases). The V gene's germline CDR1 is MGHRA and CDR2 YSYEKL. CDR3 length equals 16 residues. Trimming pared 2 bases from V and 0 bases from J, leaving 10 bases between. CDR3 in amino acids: CASSQLPGPTNEKLFF. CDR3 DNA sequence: TGCGCCAGCAGCCAATTACCGGGGCCAACTAATGAAAAACTGTTTTTT.

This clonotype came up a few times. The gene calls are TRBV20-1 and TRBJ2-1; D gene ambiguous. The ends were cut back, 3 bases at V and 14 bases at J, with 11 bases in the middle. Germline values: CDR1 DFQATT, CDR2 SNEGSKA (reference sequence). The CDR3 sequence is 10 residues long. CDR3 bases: TGCAGTGCTAGGGACGGATGGGAGTTCTTC. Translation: CSARDGWEFF.

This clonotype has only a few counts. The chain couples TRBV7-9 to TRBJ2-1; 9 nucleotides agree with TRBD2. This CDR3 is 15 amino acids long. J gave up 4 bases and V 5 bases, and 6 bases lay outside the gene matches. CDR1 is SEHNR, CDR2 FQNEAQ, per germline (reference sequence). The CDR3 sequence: CASSPRRGGYNEQFF. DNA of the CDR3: TGTGCCAGCAGCCCCCGGCGGGGGGGATACAATGAGCAGTTCTTC.

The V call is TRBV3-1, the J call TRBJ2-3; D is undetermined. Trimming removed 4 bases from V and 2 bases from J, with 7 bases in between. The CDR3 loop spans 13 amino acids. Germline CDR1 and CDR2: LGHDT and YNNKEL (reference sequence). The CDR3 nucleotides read TGTGCCAGCAGCCTAAATCCCACAGATACGCAGTATTTT. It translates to CASSLNPTDTQYF.

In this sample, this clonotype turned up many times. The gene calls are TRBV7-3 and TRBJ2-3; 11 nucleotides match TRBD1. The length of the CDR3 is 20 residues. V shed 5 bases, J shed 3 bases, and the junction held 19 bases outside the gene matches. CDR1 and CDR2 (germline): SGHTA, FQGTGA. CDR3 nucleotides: TGTGCCAGCAGCCCCCAGGGTCCGGGACAGGGGGGTATTTTGACAGATACGCAGTATTTT. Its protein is CASSPQGPGQGGILTDTQYF.

CDR3 region: CAITTGGRPQHF. CDR3 DNA: TGTGCCATCACGACAGGGGGTAGGCCCCAGCATTTT. This rearrangement joins TRBV7-9 to TRBJ1-5; 9 bases match TRBD1. V shed 10 bases, J shed 9 bases, and the junction held 7 bases outside the gene matches. This CDR3 has 12 residues. Germline loops: CDR1 SEHNR, CDR2 FQNEAQ (reference sequence).

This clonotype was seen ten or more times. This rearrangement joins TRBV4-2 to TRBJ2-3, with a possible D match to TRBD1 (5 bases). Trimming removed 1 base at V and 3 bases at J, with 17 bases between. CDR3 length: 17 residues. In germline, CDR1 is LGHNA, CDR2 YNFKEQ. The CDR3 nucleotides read TGTGCCAGCAGCCAAGGAAATCAAGGGGAAGGTACAGATACGCAGTATTTT. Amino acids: CASSQGNQGEGTDTQYF.

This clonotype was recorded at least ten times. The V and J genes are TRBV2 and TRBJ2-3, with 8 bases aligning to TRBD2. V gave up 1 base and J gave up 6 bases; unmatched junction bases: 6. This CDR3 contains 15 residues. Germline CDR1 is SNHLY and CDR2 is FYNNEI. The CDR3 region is CASSEGRGGRDTQYF. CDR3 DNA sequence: TGTGCCAGCAGTGAAGGCCGGGGGGGACGGGATACGCAGTATTTT.

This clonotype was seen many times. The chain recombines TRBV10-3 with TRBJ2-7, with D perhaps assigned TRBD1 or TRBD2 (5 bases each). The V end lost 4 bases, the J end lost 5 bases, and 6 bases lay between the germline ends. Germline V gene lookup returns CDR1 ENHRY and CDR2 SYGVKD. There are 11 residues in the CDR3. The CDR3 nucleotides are TGTGCCATCAGTGGGGACCACGAGCAGTACTTC. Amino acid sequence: CAISGDHEQYF.

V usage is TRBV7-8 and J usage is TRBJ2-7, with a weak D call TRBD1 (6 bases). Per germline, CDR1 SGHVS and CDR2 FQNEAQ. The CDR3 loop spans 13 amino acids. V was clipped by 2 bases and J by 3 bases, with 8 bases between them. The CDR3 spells CASSLTGYYEQYF. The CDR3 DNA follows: TGTGCCAGCAGCTTAACAGGGTACTACGAGCAGTACTTC.

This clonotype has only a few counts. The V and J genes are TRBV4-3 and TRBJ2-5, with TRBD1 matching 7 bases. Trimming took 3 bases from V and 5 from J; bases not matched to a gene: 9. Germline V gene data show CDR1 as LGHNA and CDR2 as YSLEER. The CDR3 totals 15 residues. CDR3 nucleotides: TGCGCCAGCAGCCACTTGACAGGGACGGTGGAGACCCAGTACTTC. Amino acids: CASSHLTGTVETQYF.

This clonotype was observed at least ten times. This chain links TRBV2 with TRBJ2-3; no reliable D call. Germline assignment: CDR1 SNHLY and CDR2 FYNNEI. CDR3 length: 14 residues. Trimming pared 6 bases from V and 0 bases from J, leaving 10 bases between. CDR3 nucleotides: TGTGCCAGCAGAACCGGACCGAGCACAGATACGCAGTATTTT. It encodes CASRTGPSTDTQYF.

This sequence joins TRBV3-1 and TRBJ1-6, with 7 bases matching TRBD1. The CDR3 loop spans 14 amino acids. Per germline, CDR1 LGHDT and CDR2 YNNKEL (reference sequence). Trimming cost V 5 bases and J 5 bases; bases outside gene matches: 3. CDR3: CASSGDRHNSPLHF. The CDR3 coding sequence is TGTGCCAGCAGCGGGGACAGACATAATTCACCCCTCCACTTT.

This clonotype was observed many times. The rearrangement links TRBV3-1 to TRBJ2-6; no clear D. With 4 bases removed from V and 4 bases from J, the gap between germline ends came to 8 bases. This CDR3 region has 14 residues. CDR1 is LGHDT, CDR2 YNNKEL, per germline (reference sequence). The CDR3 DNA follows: TGTGCCAGCAGCCGTCAGGCCGGGGCCAACGTCCTGACTTTC. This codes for CASSRQAGANVLTF.

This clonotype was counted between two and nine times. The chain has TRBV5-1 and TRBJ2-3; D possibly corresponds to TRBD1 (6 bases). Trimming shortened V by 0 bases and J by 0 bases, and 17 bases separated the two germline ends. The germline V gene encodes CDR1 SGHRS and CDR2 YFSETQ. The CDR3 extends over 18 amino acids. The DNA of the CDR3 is TGCGCCAGCAGCTTGGCTCGGACAGCCTTTACTAGCACAGATACGCAGTATTTT. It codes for CASSLARTAFTSTDTQYF. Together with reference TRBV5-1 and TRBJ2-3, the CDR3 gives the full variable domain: KAGVTQTPRYLIKTRGQQVTLSCSPISGHRSVSWYQQTPGQGLQFLFEYFSETQRNKGNFPGRFSGRQFSNSRSEMNVSTLELGDSALYLCASSLARTAFTSTDTQYFGPGTRLTVL.